The clone carrying this T cell receptor beta chain is a singleton in its sample. Other DNA sequences in this sample translate to the same CDR3. The record originates from a study of shared clonotypes between healthy human individuals. TCRdb keeps only in-frame clones here, not all; method: immunoSEQ multiplex PCR. The data hold 500,000 or so clones, with approximately 94% observed a single time. V was shortened by 1 base and J by 0 bases, with 7 bases between the two germline ends. This CDR3 has 14 amino acids. Germline loops: CDR1 SGHTA, CDR2 FQGNSA. This rearrangement joins TRBV7-2 to TRBJ2-7; the D is unclear. Source material: naive CD4+ T cells sorted from blood. The subset: CD45RA+ positively selected. This receptor was obtained from a woman aged 30 to 39 in good health. In DNA, the CDR3 is TGTGCCAGCAGCTTAGATGGCGGCTCCTACGAGCAGTACTTC. This codes for CASSLDGGSYEQYF.